These 24 T cell receptor beta chains originate from one sample sequenced in a study of shared clonotypes between healthy human individuals (dated by TCRdb to about 2020). Receptor libraries were prepared by the immunoSEQ multiplex PCR assay. The table was pulled from immuneACCESS by TCRdb, which kept in-frame rearrangements only. Such tables lose some clones; where checked, under half of the loss comes from unresolved V genes, and the rest has no known cause. This sample is represented by about 2,500,000 clones; just over 90% of them were singletons. The top ten hold around 0.14% of the sample. The sample taken for sequencing was naive CD4+ T cells sorted from blood. The label giving this sample's cell subset or site can be read as: CD45RA+ positively selected. The source of these receptors is a man aged 18 to 35 in good health.

The genes are TRBV28 and TRBJ1-2; weak D call: TRBD1 (6 bases). The CDR3 extends over 16 amino acids. The germline V and J ends were trimmed by 7 bases and 7 bases, with 25 bases remaining between them. Germline lookup yields CDR1 MDHEN and CDR2 SYDVKM. CDR3 region: CASTTNAGAGLSGYTF. The CDR3 nucleotides read TGTGCCAGCACCACCAATGCGGGGGCGGGATTATCTGGCTACACCTTC.

This clone was seen only a few times. The CDR3 protein is CASSQAQRNTEAFF. The CDR3 coding sequence is TGCGCCAGCAGCCAAGCCCAGAGGAACACTGAAGCTTTCTTT. V and J are TRBV4-1 and TRBJ1-1; no clear D gene. Germline CDR1 is MGHRA and CDR2 is YSYEKL. The CDR3 runs to 14 residues. V lost 1 base to trimming and J lost 1 base, with 7 bases between them.

The V gene is TRBV21-1, the J gene TRBJ1-1. TRBV21-1 is described as a pseudogene. The CDR3 length is 15 residues. Here the CDR3 reads CASTSFWGRNTEAFF. The CDR3 DNA is TGTGCCAGCACCTCCTTCTGGGGGAGGAACACTGAAGCTTTCTTT.

The rearrangement joins TRBV5-1 to TRBJ1-2; D is uncertain. This CDR3 region has 13 residues. V was clipped by 0 bases and J by 6 bases, with 9 bases between them. Germline-derived CDR1 and CDR2 are SGHRS and YFSETQ. Written as DNA, the CDR3 is TGCGCCAGCAGCTTGGCTGGGCCCGATGGCTACACCTTC. Protein sequence: CASSLAGPDGYTF.

The J gene is TRBJ1-1, the V gene TRBV7-2; no firm D call. There are 16 residues in the CDR3. The germline V gene encodes CDR1 SGHTA and CDR2 FQGNSA. Trimming shortened V by 4 bases and J by 1 base, and 16 bases separated the two germline ends. CDR3 amino acids: CASSSYDWFGNTEAFF. CDR3 nucleotides: TGTGCCAGCAGCTCTTATGACTGGTTCGGGAACACTGAAGCTTTCTTT. Supplemented by reference TRBV7-2 and TRBJ1-1, the full variable domain reads GAGVSQSPSNKVTEKGKDVELRCDPISGHTALYWYRQSLGQGLEFLIYFQGNSAPDKSGLPSDRFSAERTGGSVSTLTIQRTQQEDSAVYLCASSSYDWFGNTEAFFGQGTRLTVV.

With respect to this clone: One junction end does not reproduce the germline sequence, and a read error may be involved. This chain connects TRBV7-7 to TRBJ1-4, with 9 bases identical to TRBD1. This CDR3 contains 14 residues. Germline lookup yields CDR1 SSHAT and CDR2 FNYEAQ (reference sequence). CDR3 loop: CASSSGTGMEKLFF. The DNA for the CDR3 is TGTGCTAGCAGCTCCGGGACAGGGATGGAAAAACTGTTTTTT.

This chain links TRBV9 with TRBJ2-7, with D possibly matching TRBD1 (5 bases). CDR1 SGDLS and CDR2 YYNGEE come from the germline V gene. CDR3 size: 10 residues. The CDR3 spells CASSANSRGV. CDR3 nucleotides: TGTGCCAGCAGCGCGAACTCTAGGGGCGTC.

The rearrangement uses TRBV7-2 and TRBJ1-5; D is unclear. CDR3 size: 13 residues. Trimming took 5 bases from V and 0 from J, leaving 5 bases between them. Germline loops: CDR1 SGHTA, CDR2 FQGNSA. The CDR3 sequence: CASSQISNQPQHF. In DNA form, the CDR3 reads TGTGCCAGCAGCCAAATTAGCAATCAGCCCCAGCATTTT.

The chain has TRBV5-1 and TRBJ2-7; 8 bases are a match to TRBD1. Germline CDR1 is SGHRS and CDR2 is YFSETQ. The trim removed 0 bases at V and 6 bases at J, leaving 5 bases unmatched. The CDR3 totals 14 residues. CDR3 in DNA: TGCGCCAGCAGCTTGGGGACAGGGTGGGCCGAGCAGTACTTC. This codes for CASSLGTGWAEQYF.

The chain combines TRBV12-5 with TRBJ2-1; the match to TRBD2 covers 9 bases. This CDR3 has 16 amino acids. Germline V gene sequence: CDR1 LGHNT, CDR2 FRNRAP. Trimming at V came to 2 bases and at J to 2 bases, leaving 4 bases not matched to a gene. The CDR3 DNA follows: TGTGCTAGTGGTTTGAGGCTAGCGGGGACCTACAATGAGCAGTTCTTC. This sequence encodes CASGLRLAGTYNEQFF.

The V gene is TRBV7-9, the J gene TRBJ2-5, with 8 bases aligning to TRBD2. CDR3 size: 14 residues. After removal of 2 bases from V and 5 bases from J, the junction contained 4 bases not matched to a gene. The germline CDR1 and CDR2 sequences are SEHNR and FQNEAQ (reference sequence). The CDR3 region is CASSLSLAGETQYF. CDR3 nucleotides: TGTGCCAGCAGCTTAAGTCTAGCGGGCGAGACCCAGTACTTC.

The chain employs TRBV6-1 and TRBJ2-7; D is uncertain. CDR1 and CDR2 from the germline V gene are MNHNS and SASEGT. The CDR3 covers 12 residues. Trimming removed 11 bases from V and 2 bases from J, with 13 bases in between. The CDR3 sequence is CASQPATYEQYF. The CDR3 region has the DNA TGTGCCTCTCAACCGGCTACCTACGAGCAGTACTTC.

The chain combines TRBV27 with TRBJ1-2; TRBD1 aligns across 8 bases. Losses at the gene ends were 2 bases for V and 8 bases for J; bases not matched to a gene: 4. CDR1 and CDR2 from the germline V gene are MNHEY and SMNVEV (reference sequence). This CDR3 comprises 13 residues. CDR3 nucleotides: TGTGCCAGCAGTTTAAAGCGGACAGGGGGCTACACCTTC. It encodes CASSLKRTGGYTF.

The V gene is TRBV7-8, the J gene TRBJ1-1; D is uncertain. The CDR3 extends over 16 amino acids. CDR1 is SGHVS and CDR2 is FQNEAQ in the germline V gene. The V end lost 1 base, the J end lost 4 bases, and 16 bases lay between the germline ends. The CDR3 sequence is CASSLDSSRGSTEAFF. CDR3 bases: TGTGCCAGCAGCTTAGACAGCTCCAGAGGTAGCACTGAAGCTTTCTTT.

The chain couples TRBV6-6 to TRBJ2-7; the match to TRBD2 covers 10 bases. CDR3 length: 15 amino acids. Germline V gives CDR1 MNHNY, CDR2 SVGAGI (reference sequence). Losses at the gene ends were 6 bases for V and 4 bases for J; bases not matched to a gene: 9. CDR3 DNA sequence: TGTGCCAGCAGGCTGAACCTAGCGGGGGTTTACGAGCAGTACTTC. It yields the protein CASRLNLAGVYEQYF.

The J gene is TRBJ1-4, the V gene TRBV7-2; D is perhaps TRBD1 (5 bases). Germline V gene data show CDR1 as SGHTA and CDR2 as FQGNSA. V lost 1 base to trimming and J lost 5 bases, with 11 bases between them. The CDR3 length is 15 residues. The CDR3 nucleotides read TGTGCCAGCAGCTTAGTCTCAGGGCCCAATGAAAAACTGTTTTTT. Translation: CASSLVSGPNEKLFF.

This clone was seen just once. V is TRBV7-8 and J is TRBJ2-7, with 8 bases matching TRBD1. The CDR3 contains 17 residues. From germline, CDR1 is SGHVS and CDR2 FQNEAQ. V shed 3 bases, J shed 7 bases, and the junction held 17 bases outside the gene matches. Here the CDR3 reads CASSLTDRGRSFREQYF. The CDR3 DNA reads TGTGCCAGCAGCTTGACTGACAGGGGCCGCTCCTTTAGGGAGCAGTACTTC. The variable domain in full, completed from reference TRBV7-8 and TRBJ2-7, reads GAGVSQSPRYKVAKRGQDVALRCDPISGHVSLFWYQQALGQGPEFLTYFQNEAQLDKSGLPSDRFFAERPEGSVSTLKIQRTQQEDSAVYLCASSLTDRGRSFREQYFGPGTRLTVT.

With respect to this clone: This sample also contains other DNA sequences that code for the same CDR3. V usage is TRBV18 and J usage is TRBJ2-7; TRBD1 matches at 9 bases. Trimming at V came to 4 bases and at J to 3 bases, leaving 4 bases not matched to a gene. This CDR3 is built from 14 residues. CDR1 and CDR2 (germline): KGHSH, LQKENI. In nucleotides, the CDR3 is TGTGCCAGCTCACTTTCGGGACAGGGCTACGAGCAGTACTTC. Translating it yields CASSLSGQGYEQYF.

For the CDR3, the DNA is TGTGCCTCGTCGACTACCACAGATACGCAGTATTTT. It codes for CASSTTTDTQYF. The V and J genes are TRBV10-3 and TRBJ2-3; a possible D gene is TRBD2 (5 bases). The CDR3 length is 12 residues. V lost 11 bases to trimming and J lost 2 bases, with 11 bases between them. Germline V CDR1 and CDR2: ENHRY, SYGVKD.

The chain has TRBV18 and TRBJ2-6; 10 bases are a match to TRBD1. The CDR3 is made up of 18 amino acids. V trimming: 3 bases; J trimming: 4 bases; junction bases outside the gene matches: 9. CDR1 and CDR2 (germline): KGHSH, LQKENI. The CDR3 DNA reads as TGTGCCAGCTCACCGGTGACAGGGGGCGCACCGGGGGCCAACGTCCTGACTTTC. Its translation is CASSPVTGGAPGANVLTF.

A note on this clone: Other DNA sequences in this specimen translate into the identical CDR3. The chain recombines TRBV5-1 with TRBJ2-1; the D is unclear. The V end was cut by 0 bases, the J end by 0 bases, with 7 bases between. CDR1 is SGHRS and CDR2 is YFSETQ in the germline V gene. This CDR3 is built from 15 residues. The CDR3 here is CASSLGQASYNEQFF. The CDR3, as DNA: TGCGCCAGCAGCTTGGGTCAGGCCTCCTACAATGAGCAGTTCTTC.

The chain links TRBV12-5 to TRBJ2-2; no reliable D call. Germline CDR1 is LGHNT and CDR2 is FRNRAP. The CDR3 consists of 12 residues. V lost 0 bases, J lost 6 bases, and 2 bases lay in between. The DNA for the CDR3 is TGTGCTAGTGGTTTGGTTGCCGGGGAGCTGTTTTTT. This encodes CASGLVAGELFF.

This clone has only one observation. The J gene is TRBJ2-5, the V gene TRBV7-8; the match to TRBD2 covers 7 bases. V dropped 3 bases and J dropped 7; count of bases not matched to a gene: 8. Germline values: CDR1 SGHVS, CDR2 FQNEAQ. The CDR3 covers 14 residues. CDR3 region: CASSFELAKGTQYF. The DNA of the CDR3 is TGTGCCAGCAGCTTTGAACTAGCGAAGGGGACCCAGTACTTC.

To note about this clone: This sample includes further DNA sequences coding for the same CDR3. The chain joins TRBV7-2 to TRBJ2-1, with 10 positions matching TRBD2. The V gene's germline CDR1 is SGHTA and CDR2 FQGNSA. With V trimmed by 5 bases and J by 0 bases, 7 bases remained unmatched. The CDR3 consists of 17 residues. The CDR3 DNA reads TGTGCCAGCAGCCCTAGACTAGCGGGTGGCTCCTACAATGAGCAGTTCTTC. This gives the protein CASSPRLAGGSYNEQFF.